This T cell receptor beta chain was identified in a study of shared clonotypes between healthy human individuals. Points from the study as a whole: When naive CD4 clonotypes were compared across a few donors, 4% to 5.5% were shared.

V lost 5 bases, J lost 4 bases, and 6 bases stayed unmatched. The CDR3 is 15 residues long. CDR1 and CDR2 (germline): PRHDT, FYEKMQ (reference sequence). A word on this clone: Its specificity is not known.

Sequencing used immunoSEQ multiplex PCR; TCRdb keeps in-frame clones, though not all of them. The sample includes a few million clones, nearly 97% of them seen just once. This chain joins TRBV13 and TRBJ2-2; TRBD1 agrees at 8 bases. This TCR was recovered from a man between 18 and 35 years old in good health. The source material was naive CD4+ T cells sorted from blood. Subset: CD45RA+ positively selected. The CDR3 DNA is TGTGCCAGCAGCCTATCAGGGGGCCTCACCGGGGAGCTGTTTTTT. This encodes CASSLSGGLTGELFF.